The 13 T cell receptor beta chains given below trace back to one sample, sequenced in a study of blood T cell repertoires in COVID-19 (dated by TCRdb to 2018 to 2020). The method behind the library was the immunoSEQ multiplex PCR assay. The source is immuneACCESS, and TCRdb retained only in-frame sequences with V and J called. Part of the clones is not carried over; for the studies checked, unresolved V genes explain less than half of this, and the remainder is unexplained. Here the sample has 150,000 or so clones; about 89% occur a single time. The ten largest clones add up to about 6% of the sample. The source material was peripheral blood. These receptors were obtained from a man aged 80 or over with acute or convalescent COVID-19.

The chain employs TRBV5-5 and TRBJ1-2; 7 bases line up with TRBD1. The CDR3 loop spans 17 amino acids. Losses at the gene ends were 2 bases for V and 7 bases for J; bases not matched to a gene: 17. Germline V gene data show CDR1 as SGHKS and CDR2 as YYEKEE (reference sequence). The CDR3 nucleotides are TGTGCCAGCAGCTTAACTTGGACTACAGGGGCCGCAGGTGGCTACACCTTC. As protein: CASSLTWTTGAAGGYTF.

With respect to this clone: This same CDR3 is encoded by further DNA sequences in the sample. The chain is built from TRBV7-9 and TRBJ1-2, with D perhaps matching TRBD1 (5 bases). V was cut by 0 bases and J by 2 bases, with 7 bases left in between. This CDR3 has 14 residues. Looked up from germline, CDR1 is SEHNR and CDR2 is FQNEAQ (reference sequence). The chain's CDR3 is CASSLAGANYGYTF. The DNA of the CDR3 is TGTGCCAGCAGCTTAGCAGGGGCGAACTATGGCTACACCTTC.

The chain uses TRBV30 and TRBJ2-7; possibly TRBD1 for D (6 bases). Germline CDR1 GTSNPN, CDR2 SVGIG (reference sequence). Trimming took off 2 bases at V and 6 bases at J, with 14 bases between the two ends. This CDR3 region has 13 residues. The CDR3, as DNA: TGTGCCTGGAGTAAACAGGGTTTCGGCGAGCAGTACTTC. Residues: CAWSKQGFGEQYF.

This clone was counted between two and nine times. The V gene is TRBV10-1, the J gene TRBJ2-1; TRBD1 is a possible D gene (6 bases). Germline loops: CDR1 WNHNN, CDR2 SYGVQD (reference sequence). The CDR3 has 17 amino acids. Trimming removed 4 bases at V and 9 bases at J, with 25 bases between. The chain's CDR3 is CASSVRGKTGRSGEQFF. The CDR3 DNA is TGCGCCAGCAGTGTAAGGGGAAAAACAGGGAGATCAGGTGAGCAGTTCTTC.

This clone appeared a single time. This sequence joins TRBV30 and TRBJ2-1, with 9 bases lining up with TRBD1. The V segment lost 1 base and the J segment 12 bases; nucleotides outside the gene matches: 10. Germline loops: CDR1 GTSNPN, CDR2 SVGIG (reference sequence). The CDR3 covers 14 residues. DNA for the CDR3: TGTGCCTGGAGTGGACAGGGGGGTCCGTCCGGGCAGTTCTTC. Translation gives CAWSGQGGPSGQFF.

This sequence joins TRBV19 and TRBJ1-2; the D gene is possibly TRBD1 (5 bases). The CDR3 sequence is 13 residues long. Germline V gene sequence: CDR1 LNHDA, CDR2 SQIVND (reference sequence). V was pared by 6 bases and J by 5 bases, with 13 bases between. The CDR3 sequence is CASSTTVRYGYTF. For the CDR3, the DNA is TGTGCCAGTAGCACGACAGTTAGATATGGCTACACCTTC.

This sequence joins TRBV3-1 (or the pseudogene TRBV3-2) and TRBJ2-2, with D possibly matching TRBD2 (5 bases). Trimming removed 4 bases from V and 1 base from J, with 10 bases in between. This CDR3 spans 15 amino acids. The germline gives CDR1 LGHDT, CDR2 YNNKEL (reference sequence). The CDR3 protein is CASSRGIGNTGELFF. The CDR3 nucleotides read TGTGCCAGCAGCCGAGGGATAGGGAACACCGGGGAGCTGTTTTTT.

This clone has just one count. The CDR3 bases are TGTGCCAGCAGTCGGGACAGGGGGAGCAATCAGCCCCAGCATTTT. This encodes CASSRDRGSNQPQHF. The chain is built from TRBV6-2 or TRBV6-3 and TRBJ1-5; 11 positions agree with TRBD1. After removal of 5 bases from V and 1 base from J, the junction contained 1 base not matched to a gene. CDR3 size: 15 residues. CDR1 and CDR2 (germline): MNHEY, SVGEGT.

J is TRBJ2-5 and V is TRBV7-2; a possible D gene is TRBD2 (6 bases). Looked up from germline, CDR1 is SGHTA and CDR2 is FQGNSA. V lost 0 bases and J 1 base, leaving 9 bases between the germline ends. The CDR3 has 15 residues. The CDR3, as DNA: TGTGCCAGCAGCTTAGCGCAGGGAGGCCAAGAGACCCAGTACTTC. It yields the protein CASSLAQGGQETQYF.

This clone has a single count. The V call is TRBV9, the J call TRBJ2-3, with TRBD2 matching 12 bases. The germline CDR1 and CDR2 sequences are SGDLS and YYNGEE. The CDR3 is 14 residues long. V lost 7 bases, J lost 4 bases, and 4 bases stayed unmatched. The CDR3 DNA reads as TGTGCCAGCTCTAGCGGGGGGGTCCCAGATACGCAGTATTTT. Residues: CASSSGGVPDTQYF.

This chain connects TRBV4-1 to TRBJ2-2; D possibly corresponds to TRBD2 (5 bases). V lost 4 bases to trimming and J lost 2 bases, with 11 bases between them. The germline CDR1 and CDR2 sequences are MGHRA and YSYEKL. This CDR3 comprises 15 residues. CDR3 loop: CASSPADFNTGELFF. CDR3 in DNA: TGCGCCAGCAGCCCCGCGGACTTTAACACCGGGGAGCTGTTTTTT.

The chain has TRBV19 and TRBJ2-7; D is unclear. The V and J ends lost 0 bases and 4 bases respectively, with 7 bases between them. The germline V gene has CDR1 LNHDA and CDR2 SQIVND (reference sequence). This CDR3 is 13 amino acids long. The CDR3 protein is CASSIEPRYEQYF. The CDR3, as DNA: TGTGCCAGTAGTATAGAACCCCGGTACGAGCAGTACTTC.

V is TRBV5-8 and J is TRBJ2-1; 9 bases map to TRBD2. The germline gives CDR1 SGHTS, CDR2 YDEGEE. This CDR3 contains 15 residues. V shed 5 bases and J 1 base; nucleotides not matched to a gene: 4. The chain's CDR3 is CASRPTSGSYNEQFF. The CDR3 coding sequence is TGTGCCAGCAGACCGACTAGCGGTTCCTACAATGAGCAGTTCTTC.